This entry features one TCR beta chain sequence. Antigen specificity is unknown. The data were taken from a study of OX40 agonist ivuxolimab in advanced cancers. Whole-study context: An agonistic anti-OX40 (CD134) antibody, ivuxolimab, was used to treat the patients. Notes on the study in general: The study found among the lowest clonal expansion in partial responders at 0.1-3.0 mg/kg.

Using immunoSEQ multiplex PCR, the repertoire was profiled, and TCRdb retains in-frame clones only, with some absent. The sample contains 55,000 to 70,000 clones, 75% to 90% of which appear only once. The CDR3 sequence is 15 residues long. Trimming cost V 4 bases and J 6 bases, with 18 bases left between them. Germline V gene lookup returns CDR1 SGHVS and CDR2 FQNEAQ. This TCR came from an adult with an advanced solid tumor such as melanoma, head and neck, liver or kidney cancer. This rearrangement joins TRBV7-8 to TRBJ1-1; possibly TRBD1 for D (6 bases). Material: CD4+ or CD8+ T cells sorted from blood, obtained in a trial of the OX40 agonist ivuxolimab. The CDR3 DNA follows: TGTGCCAGCAGCTCGATCGGGGGCAGGTTCTCTGAAGCTTTCTTT. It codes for CASSSIGGRFSEAFF. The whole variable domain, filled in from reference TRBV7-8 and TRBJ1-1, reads GAGVSQSPRYKVAKRGQDVALRCDPISGHVSLFWYQQALGQGPEFLTYFQNEAQLDKSGLPSDRFFAERPEGSVSTLKIQRTQQEDSAVYLCASSSIGGRFSEAFFGQGTRLTVV.